This note documents a single T cell receptor (beta chain) sequence. What antigen it recognizes has not been identified. Qualities for individual bases were not recorded, and no much larger clone is one base off. The germline V gene (reference sequence) sets CDR1 to PRHDT and CDR2 to FYEKMQ. V is reduced by 4 bases and J by 7 bases, leaving a spacing of 14 bases between them. CDR3 length: 15 amino acids, cysteine to phenylalanine. Only CDR3 DNA remains: 45 bases, in frame from the first base. This entry belongs to a study of T cell responses to AZD1222 COVID-19 vaccine (dated by TCRdb to about 2021). Regarding the complete study: AZD1222 recipients given second doses at about 4 weeks or at about 12 weeks were pooled, since spike-specific TCR depth and breadth were not found to differ between the two schedules. Trial participants were enrolled into age subgroups of 18-55, 56-69 and 70-plus years, which contained about 150, 28 and 57 TCR-sequenced participants, respectively. A total of roughly 240 trial participants underwent TCR sequencing, of whom approximately 210 received two doses of AZD1222 and 26 received two doses of the MenACWY control vaccine.

The CDR3 regions of human TCRbeta chains were analyzed by immunosequencing. As for the authors' bioinformatics: Repertoire TCRs were matched against a reference library of SARS-CoV-2-specific TCRs generated with the MIRA antigen-specificity platform. Breadth meant the fraction of unique TCRs that were SARS-CoV-2-associated, whereas depth meant the fraction of total T cells that were SARS-CoV-2-associated. Using the MIRA data, each spike-specific TCR was mapped to the spike region that the TCR reacts to and placed in a CD4 or CD8 class. Log10-transformed breadth and depth values were compared by one-way ANOVA with Sidak's multiple comparisons tests. The clones in this table, taken by TCRdb from immuneACCESS, are in-frame only. Not every clone is retained; where verified, under half of the shortfall comes from an unresolved V gene, and the cause of the rest is unknown. For V, J and clone size, that table is used; D and trimming come from the DNA. The sample table shows roughly 100,000 clones, and about 89% are seen once. In total, the top ten clones hold 1.5% to 2% of the sample.

The study at large found these results: After two AZD1222 doses, spike-specific TCR breadth and depth were significantly higher than at day 0 and than in MenACWY recipients. Because no day 14 peak-response samples were available, repertoires were characterized only after the peak T cell response. Only five to seven AZD1222 recipients were SARS-CoV-2 seropositive at baseline, limiting conclusions about previously exposed vaccinees. The vaccine-associated CD4 TCRs covered the entire spike protein, and the dominant responses fell in regions 160-218 and 743-854. Participants were mostly white British, with more females than males. The authors suggested clonal diversity may have been underestimated. Epitopes outside the regions mutated in the B.1.351 and B.1.1.7 variants were reportedly recognized by nearly half of the unique spike-specific TCRs. In the small 56-69-year group, the increase in depth fell short of significance, most likely because of low power.

According to the study, the label for this sample's time point signals: baseline before first vaccination. Samples from vaccinated people were obtained from the UK trials COV001 and COV002, which included a single-blind randomized controlled phase 2/3 trial of AZD1222 (ChAdOx1 nCoV-19) in healthy adults. For TCRbeta chain sequencing, PBMC samples were collected from trial participants at day 0 and at day 28 after the second dose. The chain uses TRBV13 and TRBJ1-6; there is no confident call for the D gene. The material sequenced was peripheral blood, taken on day 0 of AZD1222 vaccination. The origin of this receptor is an adult in good health. For the CDR3, the sequence is CASSWELGRNSPLHF. The nucleotide sequence is TGTGCCAGCAGCTGGGAATTAGGCCGGAATTCACCCCTCCACTTT.